One sample yielded the 27 T cell receptor beta chains listed below, sequenced in a study of shared clonotypes between healthy human individuals. Assay: immunoSEQ multiplex PCR; the TCRdb copy retains only in-frame clones and omits some. Found here are about 1 million clones, about 76% of them singletons; the top ten hold about 1.4%. Sequenced material: memory CD4+ T cells sorted from blood. As for subset: CD45RA-negative fraction. Every receptor here comes from a man younger than 30 in good health.

This clone was recorded once. The gene calls are TRBV7-6 and TRBJ2-3; D uncertain. The CDR3 is 12 amino acids. The germline CDR1 and CDR2 sequences are SGHVS and FNYEAQ. V was clipped by 5 bases and J by 5 bases, with 8 bases between them. The chain's CDR3 is CASSPAIDTQYF. The DNA of the CDR3 is TGTGCCAGCAGCCCCGCTATAGATACGCAGTATTTT.

This clone has a handful of counts. The rearrangement uses TRBV30 and TRBJ1-1, with 7 bases lining up with TRBD1. Per the germline V gene, CDR1 is GTSNPN and CDR2 is SVGIG (reference sequence). CDR3 size: 15 residues. J lost 4 bases, V lost 0 bases, and 8 bases had no gene match. The CDR3 reads CAWSVKGGIGTEAFF. The DNA of the CDR3 is TGTGCCTGGAGTGTGAAAGGGGGCATTGGCACTGAAGCTTTCTTT.

Only a few counts were recorded for this clone. The rearrangement joins TRBV7-2 to TRBJ2-1; D is ambiguous. There are 11 residues in the CDR3. Germline V gene sequence: CDR1 SGHTA, CDR2 FQGNSA. Trimming left V 5 bases short and J 7 bases short, with 6 bases between. This CDR3 is CASSPQNEQFF. The CDR3 region has the DNA TGTGCCAGCAGCCCCCAGAATGAGCAGTTCTTC.

Points on this clone: The same CDR3 is also encoded by other DNA sequences in this sample. The rearrangement joins TRBV2 to TRBJ2-5; D remains unclear. Trimming pared 6 bases from V and 0 bases from J, leaving 5 bases between. The CDR3 runs 12 residues. Germline lookup yields CDR1 SNHLY and CDR2 FYNNEI. CDR3 DNA sequence: TGTGCCAGCAGGGAGTACCAAGAGACCCAGTACTTC. Translation gives CASREYQETQYF.

The V gene is TRBV6-1, the J gene TRBJ2-7, with 14 bases fitting TRBD2. Germline-derived CDR1 and CDR2 are MNHNS and SASEGT. V lost 2 bases, J lost 1 base, and 7 bases stayed unmatched. The CDR3 runs to 18 residues. In nucleotides, the CDR3 is TGTGCCAGCAGTGAAAACTCAAGACTAGCGGGAGGGTCCTACGAGCAGTACTTC. It translates to CASSENSRLAGGSYEQYF.

At least ten counts were recorded for this clone. The genes are TRBV9 and TRBJ2-6; no clear D gene. The CDR3 has 18 residues. Germline V gene lookup returns CDR1 SGDLS and CDR2 YYNGEE. The V gene lost 0 bases and the J gene lost 0 bases, with 13 bases spanning the gap. CDR3 amino acids: CASSVVDYPSSGANVLTF. The CDR3 DNA sequence: TGTGCCAGCAGCGTAGTTGATTACCCGAGCTCTGGGGCCAACGTCCTGACTTTC.

The rearrangement links TRBV9 to TRBJ1-4; TRBD1 aligns across 7 bases. V trimming: 4 bases; J trimming: 7 bases; junction bases outside the gene matches: 7. The germline CDR1 and CDR2 sequences are SGDLS and YYNGEE. This CDR3 region has 14 residues. The CDR3 DNA reads as TGTGCCAGCAGCAAAGGGGGCGCGGGTGAAAAACTGTTTTTT. This encodes CASSKGGAGEKLFF.

The chain uses TRBV2 and TRBJ2-7, with D unclear. CDR3 length: 15 amino acids. Looked up from germline, CDR1 is SNHLY and CDR2 is FYNNEI. V lost 1 base to trimming and J lost 0 bases, with 10 bases between them. The CDR3 DNA reads TGTGCCAGCAGTGAAGAACCCCTGGCCTCCTACGAGCAGTACTTC. Translated: CASSEEPLASYEQYF.

This CDR3 is CASSTGDLGELFF. CDR3 bases: TGTGCCAGTAGTACGGGCGATTTAGGGGAGCTGTTTTTT. The gene calls are TRBV19 and TRBJ2-2, with D uncertain. V shed 4 bases and J shed 8 bases, with 11 bases lying between them. CDR1 and CDR2 (germline): LNHDA, SQIVND (reference sequence). CDR3 length equals 13 residues.

The chain links TRBV6-6 to TRBJ1-2; D is unresolved. Germline values: CDR1 MNHNY, CDR2 SVGAGI (reference sequence). Trimming pared 8 bases from V and 3 bases from J, leaving 19 bases between. The CDR3 is 15 residues long. The CDR3 DNA sequence: TGTGCCAGCGATTCGGACGGTGGACTGTACTATGGCTACACCTTC. Protein product: CASDSDGGLYYGYTF.

In its sample, this clone was seen many times. This chain links TRBV6-6 with TRBJ2-3; 9 bases match TRBD1. With V trimmed by 4 bases and J by 4 bases, 6 bases remained unmatched. Germline V gene lookup returns CDR1 MNHNY and CDR2 SVGAGI (reference sequence). CDR3 length: 15 residues. The CDR3, as DNA: TGTGCCAGCAGTTGGGGACAGGGAGGCCCAGATACGCAGTATTTT. This sequence encodes CASSWGQGGPDTQYF.

CDR3 in amino acids: CASSYDDRGLSYGYTF. The CDR3 nucleotides read TGCGCCAGCAGCTACGATGACAGGGGGCTCAGCTATGGCTACACCTTC. The chain links TRBV5-1 to TRBJ1-2; 10 bases match TRBD1. Germline-derived CDR1 and CDR2 are SGHRS and YFSETQ. J gave up 4 bases and V 3 bases, and 9 bases lay outside the gene matches. The CDR3 has 16 amino acids.

Only one count was recorded for this clone. This chain connects TRBV6-1 to TRBJ1-6; 9 positions match TRBD1. Germline V CDR1 and CDR2: MNHNS, SASEGT. Trimming at V came to 3 bases and at J to 7 bases, leaving 4 bases not matched to a gene. The CDR3 sequence is 15 residues long. CDR3 residues: CASSDGTGRNSPLHF. The CDR3 nucleotides read TGTGCCAGCAGTGACGGGACAGGGCGAAATTCACCCCTCCACTTT.

V gene TRBV29-1 combines with J gene TRBJ2-5, with D perhaps matching TRBD2 (6 bases). Germline assignment: CDR1 SQVTM and CDR2 ANQGSEA. V lost 3 bases, J lost 7 bases, and 9 bases lay in between. The CDR3 is 11 amino acids. The CDR3, as DNA: TGCAGCGTTGATGGGGGAGGGACCCAGTACTTC. Translating gives CSVDGGGTQYF.

The rearrangement uses TRBV25-1 and TRBJ2-1; 9 bases are a match to TRBD1. This CDR3 has 16 residues. CDR1 is MGHDK, CDR2 SYGVNS, per germline. Trimming cost V 4 bases and J 7 bases; bases outside gene matches: 11. CDR3 amino acids: CASSATGTGYRNEQFF. DNA of the CDR3: TGTGCCAGCAGTGCCACCGGGACAGGGTATCGGAATGAGCAGTTCTTC. The variable domain in full, with the rest retrieved from reference TRBV25-1 and TRBJ2-1, is EADIYQTPRYLVIGTGKKITLECSQTMGHDKMYWYQQDPGMELHLIHYSYGVNSTEKGDLSSESTVSRIRTEHFPLTLESARPSHTSQYLCASSATGTGYRNEQFFGPGTRLTVL.

This clone was seen more than once but under ten times. This sequence joins TRBV27 and TRBJ2-7, with TRBD1 as a possible D gene (5 bases). In germline, CDR1 is MNHEY, CDR2 SMNVEV (reference sequence). This CDR3 has 15 amino acids. V was cut by 0 bases and J by 3 bases, with 12 bases left in between. The CDR3 spells CASSLSAGLDYEQYF. The DNA for the CDR3 is TGTGCCAGCAGTTTATCAGCAGGGTTGGACTACGAGCAGTACTTC.

The chain has TRBV4-3 and TRBJ1-4; 8 bases fit TRBD1. From germline, CDR1 is LGHNA and CDR2 YSLEER. The length of the CDR3 is 15 residues. Trimming removed 0 bases from V and 8 bases from J; junction bases left unmatched: 5. CDR3 coding DNA: TGCGCCAGCAGCCAAGAGGGGACAGGCAAAGAAAAACTGTTTTTT. Its protein product is CASSQEGTGKEKLFF.

This chain uses TRBV27 with TRBJ2-3; no reliable D call. The germline gives CDR1 MNHEY, CDR2 SMNVEV (reference sequence). V was pared by 5 bases and J by 2 bases, with 17 bases between. This CDR3 is 16 amino acids long. The DNA for the CDR3 is TGTGCCAGCAGTCCCCAATCGCCGACCTACACAGATACGCAGTATTTT. The encoded protein is CASSPQSPTYTDTQYF.

CDR3 coding DNA: TGCGCCAGCAGCATTACCCATCAACAGGGGGTATTCACCGGGGAGCTGTTTTTT. This codes for CASSITHQQGVFTGELFF. The chain employs TRBV5-1 and TRBJ2-2; 8 positions match TRBD1. This CDR3 contains 18 residues. Unmatched junction bases numbered 15, after V lost 4 bases and J lost 4 bases. Germline CDR1 and CDR2: SGHRS and YFSETQ.

This chain uses TRBV5-1 with TRBJ2-3; D gene ambiguous. Trimming pared 2 bases from V and 5 bases from J, leaving 9 bases between. There are 13 residues in the CDR3. Per germline, CDR1 SGHRS and CDR2 YFSETQ. Here the CDR3 reads CASSFDLGDTQYF. CDR3 nucleotides: TGCGCCAGCAGCTTCGACCTGGGAGATACGCAGTATTTT.

The V gene is TRBV30, the J gene TRBJ1-4; 9 bases agree with TRBD1. The CDR3 totals 14 residues. From germline, CDR1 is GTSNPN and CDR2 SVGIG (reference sequence). Germline trimming cut 3 bases from V and 5 bases from J; bases unmatched to any gene: 4. CDR3 DNA sequence: TGTGCCTGGAGCAGGGACAGGGAGAATGAAAAACTGTTTTTT. As protein: CAWSRDRENEKLFF. The entire variable domain, with the rest obtained from reference TRBV30 and TRBJ1-4, is as follows: SQTIHQWPATLVQPVGSPLSLECTVEGTSNPNLYWYRQAAGRGLQLLFYSVGIGQISSEVPQNLSASRPQDRQFILSSKKLLLSDSGFYLCAWSRDRENEKLFFGSGTQLSVL.

The chain links TRBV6-6 to TRBJ1-4, with D perhaps matching TRBD1 (6 bases). CDR1 is MNHNY and CDR2 is SVGAGI in the germline V gene (reference sequence). The V end lost 0 bases, the J end lost 3 bases, and 8 bases lay between the germline ends. The CDR3 totals 15 residues. The CDR3 loop is CASSYSGQPNEKLFF. The CDR3, as DNA: TGTGCCAGCAGTTACTCGGGACAACCTAATGAAAAACTGTTTTTT.

The rearrangement links TRBV5-1 to TRBJ1-1; 12 bases line up with TRBD1. This CDR3 has 16 amino acids. V lost 4 bases and J lost 2; bases outside the gene matches: 6. In germline, CDR1 is SGHRS, CDR2 YFSETQ. The chain's CDR3 is CASSQGQGASNTEAFF. The CDR3 nucleotides are TGCGCCAGCAGCCAGGGACAGGGGGCTAGCAACACTGAAGCTTTCTTT.

This clone was counted once. The chain uses TRBV18 and TRBJ2-1; TRBD2 agrees at 9 bases. The J segment lost 0 bases and the V segment lost 0 bases, leaving 3 bases of the junction unmatched. The CDR3 has 17 amino acids. Germline V gene data show CDR1 as KGHSH and CDR2 as LQKENI. CDR3 coding DNA: TGTGCCAGCTCACCACCTAGCGGGGGCCGCTCCTACAATGAGCAGTTCTTC. Its translation: CASSPPSGGRSYNEQFF.

V usage is TRBV7-2 and J usage is TRBJ2-7, with 12 bases identical to TRBD2. The length of the CDR3 is 17 residues. Losses at the gene ends were 2 bases for V and 1 base for J; bases not matched to a gene: 6. Per germline, CDR1 SGHTA and CDR2 FQGNSA. The CDR3 DNA follows: TGTGCCAGCAGCTTAAGGCTAGCGGGAGGGACATCCTACGAGCAGTACTTC. This sequence encodes CASSLRLAGGTSYEQYF.

The V call is TRBV4-1, the J call TRBJ1-5; no clear D. This CDR3 comprises 13 residues. With 7 bases removed from V and 9 bases from J, the gap between germline ends came to 16 bases. CDR1 and CDR2 from the germline V gene are MGHRA and YSYEKL. The CDR3 region is CASKHTGGGPQHF. The DNA for the CDR3 is TGCGCCAGCAAACATACGGGAGGCGGGCCCCAGCATTTT.

CDR3 DNA sequence: TGTGCCAGCAGCTTTACTTATGGCTACACCTTC. This sequence encodes CASSFTYGYTF. The rearrangement links TRBV7-3 to TRBJ1-2, with unresolved D. This CDR3 region has 11 residues. With 3 bases removed from V and 5 bases from J, the gap between germline ends came to 4 bases. Germline lookup yields CDR1 SGHTA and CDR2 FQGTGA.